Sequencing of this T cell receptor (beta chain) was carried out in a study of beta chain features in type 1 diabetes. Study context: Healthy donors resembled patients in age, gender and cell yields.

Study-level results: Whether HLA type influences TCRB rearrangement remained unresolved here. In every one of the four CD4+ subsets, TCRB CDR3s were moderately but significantly shorter in Type 1 diabetes patients.

The germline gives CDR1 SGHRS, CDR2 YFSETQ. V lost 4 bases, J lost 1 base, and 12 bases lay in between. This CDR3 region has 14 residues. As for this clone: Its antigen is as yet unknown.

Expressed TCRB transcripts were sequenced after all isolated RNA was converted to cDNA. Using immunoSEQ multiplex PCR, the repertoire was profiled, and TCRdb retains in-frame clones only, with some absent. The table has under 250,000 clones, 11% to 15% seen once. The TCR sequence derives from a woman aged 40 to 50 in good health. Sequencing was performed on naive CD4+ T cells from blood. The rearrangement uses TRBV5-1 and TRBJ2-7; TRBD2 might be the D (6 bases). CDR3 residues: CASSTRDFSYEQYF. In DNA, the CDR3 is TGCGCCAGCAGCACCCGGGACTTTTCCTACGAGCAGTACTTC.